The rows below give T cell receptor beta chains drawn from one sample of a study of T cells after yellow fever vaccination. TCRdb re-called the 5' RACE reads with MiXCR, one entry per CDR3 protein. The sample consists of some 110,000 distinct CDR3 sequences, around 8% of them appearing once. The source was CD8+ T cells sorted from PBMCs, collected 45 days after the yellow fever booster vaccination. The receptors originated from a young man who received the YFV17D yellow fever vaccine. Both conserved end residues are trimmed from each CDR3. Part of the rows lack a size; the others show once, few, many or a class for expanded clones.

V gene	J gene	clone size	CDR3 protein
TRBV5-1	TRBJ2-7	many	ASSPRGLAPTYEQY
TRBV5-6	TRBJ2-7	NA	ASSSWLYEQY
TRBV4-1	TRBJ2-5	NA	ASSQVSRGQGGRETQY
TRBV21-1	TRBJ2-1	many	ASSNRGWWNEQF
TRBV7-9	TRBJ2-1	many	ASSARGGGYNEQF
TRBV28	TRBJ2-7	many	ASTFPPNEQY
TRBV20-1	TRBJ2-1	many	SARDSNYNEQF
TRBV14	TRBJ2-3	many	ASSQAVGSGRLTDTQY
TRBV20-1	TRBJ1-3	NA	SAPIPTDGNTIY
TRBV29-1	TRBJ2-1	many	SFSVGQGDEQF
TRBV7-2	TRBJ1-3	few	ASSLSSGNTIY
TRBV20-1	TRBJ2-7	many	SASMTRAYEQY
TRBV12-3/TRBV12-4	TRBJ2-7	few	ASGLYEQY
TRBV6-5	TRBJ2-2	many	ASVSAGVGTGELF
TRBV10-3	TRBJ2-3	few	AISPDIPRTDTQY
TRBV7-9	TRBJ2-7	many	ASSAPGARSSYEQY
TRBV11-1	TRBJ2-1	few	ASSLALDQLSSYNEQF
TRBV28	TRBJ2-7	many	ASRETSGRRNYEQY
TRBV25-1	TRBJ1-1	many	ASIGTEAF
TRBV27	TRBJ2-3	NA	ASSFLGRGPIAQY
TRBV12-3/TRBV12-4	TRBJ2-3	NA	ASSLALGTSPIDTQY
TRBV15	TRBJ2-1	many	ATSRGGFGGSSYNEQF
TRBV13	TRBJ2-1	NA	ASKAQGWEQF
TRBV5-1	TRBJ2-1	many	ASSSGEGGDNEQF
TRBV5-1	TRBJ1-2	many	ASRSNPDGYT
TRBV30	TRBJ1-1	few	AWSVSRRKNTEAF